The rows below give T cell receptor beta chains drawn from one sample of a study of CD8+CD57+ T cells in acquired aplastic anemia. TCRdb independently ran MiXCR on the reads; one entry per CDR3 protein. This sample yields some 120,000 distinct CDR3 sequences, of which under 60% are seen a single time; 25% to 35% belongs to the top ten. The sample comprised sorted CD4+, CD8+, or CD8+CD57+ T cells (not recorded which) from PBMCs. The origin of the receptors is a human donor with aplastic anemia. Each CDR3 is given with its conserved first and last residue. Fields, in order: clone size, D gene, V gene, J gene, CDR3 protein, CDR3 DNA. D genes are given only for firm matches. Part of the rows lack a size; the others show once, few, many or a class for expanded clones.

-	-	TRBV6-1	TRBJ1-2	CASSEAGANYGYTF	TGTGCCAGCAGTGAGGCGGGAGCTAACTATGGCTACACCTTC
-	TRBD2	TRBV27	TRBJ2-2	CASTPGRTYTGELFF	TGTGCCAGCACCCCCGGGAGGACCTACACCGGGGAGCTGTTTTTT
many	-	TRBV19	TRBJ2-1	CASTEGDGPYNEQFF	TGTGCCAGTACGGAGGGGGACGGGCCCTACAATGAGCAGTTCTTC
-	TRBD2	TRBV2	TRBJ2-7	CASSPRTSRSYEQYF	TGTGCCAGCAGCCCAAGGACTAGTCGGTCGTACGAGCAGTACTTC
-	-	TRBV7-9	TRBJ2-5	CASSPVIQETQYF	TGTGCCAGCAGCCCGGTAATCCAAGAGACCCAGTACTTC
-	-	TRBV15	TRBJ2-7	CATSKHGRGEQYF	TGTGCCACGAGCAAACACGGGCGAGGGGAGCAGTACTTC
many	-	TRBV20-1	TRBJ2-1	CSARDLRLAHSYNEQFF	TGCAGTGCTAGAGATCTCAGGCTAGCCCACTCCTACAATGAGCAGTTCTTC
-	TRBD1	TRBV15	TRBJ2-7	CATSRDRGQGHEQYF	TGTGCCACCAGCAGGGATAGGGGACAGGGCCACGAGCAGTACTTC
-	-	TRBV7-9	TRBJ2-1	CASSLVGAEQFF	TGTGCCAGCAGCTTAGTTGGCGCTGAGCAGTTCTTC
-	TRBD2	TRBV20-1	TRBJ2-7	CSASLGLAGSYEQYF	TGCAGTGCTAGTCTGGGACTAGCGGGATCCTACGAGCAGTACTTC
few	-	TRBV7-9	TRBJ2-3	CASSPRADTQYF	TGTGCCAGCAGCCCCAGGGCCGATACGCAGTATTTT
-	-	TRBV24-1	TRBJ1-4	CATSDPGNEKLFF	TGTGCCACCAGTGATCCTGGTAATGAAAAACTGTTTTTT
-	TRBD1	TRBV20-1	TRBJ1-2	CSAPRTGNYGYTF	TGCAGTGCTCCCCGGACAGGAAACTATGGCTACACCTTC
-	TRBD1	TRBV7-9	TRBJ2-7	CASSLTGGAAEQYF	TGTGCCAGCAGCCTGACAGGGGGCGCAGCCGAGCAGTACTTC
-	TRBD1	TRBV15	TRBJ2-5	CATGTGGETQYF	TGTGCCACCGGGACAGGGGGCGAGACCCAGTACTTC
-	-	TRBV7-8	TRBJ2-2	CASSPRGVFF	TGTGCCAGCAGCCCCAGGGGGGTGTTTTTT
-	-	TRBV2	TRBJ1-1	CASIGMNTEAFF	TGTGCCAGCATCGGGATGAACACTGAAGCTTTCTTT
-	TRBD1	TRBV5-6	TRBJ2-3	CASSWDRANTDTQYF	TGTGCCAGCAGCTGGGACAGGGCTAACACAGATACGCAGTATTTT
-	-	TRBV29-1	TRBJ2-7	CSVESGPTYEQYF	TGCAGCGTTGAGTCGGGGCCTACCTACGAGCAGTACTTC
many	-	TRBV14	TRBJ2-7	CASSQDPRAGQYF	TGTGCCAGCAGCCAAGATCCCAGGGCCGGGCAGTACTTC
many	-	TRBV4-3	TRBJ1-2	CASSQDWGTWGGYTF	TGCGCCAGCAGCCAAGATTGGGGGACATGGGGTGGCTACACCTTC
-	TRBD1	TRBV7-9	TRBJ1-1	CASSRTGDLTEAFF	TGTGCCAGCAGCCGAACAGGGGATCTCACTGAAGCTTTCTTT
-	TRBD1	TRBV27	TRBJ2-1	CASKDRVGNNEQFF	TGTGCCAGCAAGGACAGGGTCGGGAACAATGAGCAGTTCTTC
-	TRBD1	TRBV19	TRBJ2-7	CASSNPGQVAYEQYF	TGTGCCAGTAGCAACCCCGGACAGGTGGCCTACGAGCAGTACTTC
many	TRBD2	TRBV5-6	TRBJ2-5	CASSWGTSGGEETQYF	TGTGCCAGCAGCTGGGGGACTAGCGGGGGGGAAGAGACCCAGTACTTC
many	-	TRBV7-9	TRBJ2-7	CAGSRADSYEQYF	TGTGCCGGATCTAGGGCTGACTCCTACGAGCAGTACTTC
few	TRBD2	TRBV15	TRBJ2-3	CATSAGLAEQYF	TGTGCCACCAGCGCGGGACTAGCGGAGCAGTATTTT
-	-	TRBV2	TRBJ1-1	CASSMDTEAFF	TGTGCCAGCAGCATGGACACTGAAGCTTTCTTT
many	-	TRBV5-4	TRBJ2-5	CASSFGSIGAYNRETQYF	TGTGCCAGCAGCTTTGGCTCTATAGGGGCTTATAATCGAGAGACCCAGTACTTC
-	TRBD2	TRBV11-2	TRBJ2-5	CASSLWGLAGGPETQYF	TGTGCCAGCAGCTTATGGGGACTAGCGGGGGGGCCCGAGACCCAGTACTTC
many	TRBD2	TRBV24-1	TRBJ2-1	CATPGLAGVVEQFF	TGTGCCACCCCGGGACTAGCGGGAGTGGTTGAGCAGTTCTTC